A selection of T cell receptor beta chains follows, all from one sample in a study of T cell responses to AZD1222 COVID-19 vaccine. Sequencing was performed with immunoSEQ multiplex PCR; in TCRdb, only in-frame clones are kept and a portion is missing. Among approximately 110,000 clones listed, about 90% were seen once. The source material was peripheral blood, sampled on day 0 of AZD1222 vaccination. These receptors were collected from an adult in good health. The CDR3 runs from the conserved cysteine through the conserved F or W. D genes are given only for firm matches. Clone size, where shown, is once, few, many, or a class for clones that have expanded.

d_gene | abundance | j_gene | v_gene | CDR3nt | CDR3aa
TRBD1 | NA | TRBJ1-2 | TRBV27 | TGTGCCAGCAGTCCCCAAGCCAGGGACAGGGTTGGCTACACCTTC | CASSPQARDRVGYTF
NA | NA | TRBJ1-1 | TRBV28 | TGTGCCAGCAGTTTAGATGACACTGAAGCTTTCTTT | CASSLDDTEAFF
TRBD1 | NA | TRBJ1-2 | TRBV2 | TGTGCCAGCAGTGTGGGACAGGGGGCCATCTATGGCTACACCTTC | CASSVGQGAIYGYTF
NA | NA | TRBJ2-2 | TRBV27 | TGTGCCAGCAGTTTTTCGGTCGCGGACGGGGAGCTGTTTTTT | CASSFSVADGELFF
NA | NA | TRBJ1-2 | TRBV28 | TGTGCCGTCCTCCAGGAAAACTATGGCTACACCTTC | CAVLQENYGYTF
NA | NA | TRBJ2-3 | TRBV6-5 | TGTGCCAGCAGGGATTCGAATACGCAGTATTTT | CASRDSNTQYF
NA | NA | TRBJ1-2 | TRBV12-3/TRBV12-4 | TGTGCCAGCAGTTTAAACTATGGCTACACCTTC | CASSLNYGYTF
TRBD2 | few | TRBJ2-7 | TRBV27 | TGTGCCAGCAGTTCGGGACTAGCCGTAACCTACGAGCAGTACTTC | CASSSGLAVTYEQYF
NA | NA | TRBJ1-1 | TRBV18 | TGTGCCAGCTCACCATCGATGAACACTGAAGCTTTCTTT | CASSPSMNTEAFF
NA | once | TRBJ1-1 | TRBV6-1 | TGTGCCAGCAGTGAAGTAAGAAGAACTGAAGCTTTCTTT | CASSEVRRTEAFF
NA | NA | TRBJ1-6 | TRBV28 | TGTGCCAGCAGTTTTTGGTCTGCCGTACAGGCACCCCTCCACTTT | CASSFWSAVQAPLHF
TRBD1 | NA | TRBJ1-6 | TRBV5-1 | TGCGCCAGCAGCCCGGCAGGGGGCTTGGATTCACCCCTCCACTTT | CASSPAGGLDSPLHF
TRBD1 | NA | TRBJ2-4 | TRBV10-1 | TGCGCCAGCAGTGACCTTCGGACAGGGGGAAAAAACATTCAGTACTTC | CASSDLRTGGKNIQYF
NA | NA | TRBJ2-7 | TRBV30 | TGTGCCTGGCAGCGAAGAGACAGAATCTACGAGCAGTACTTC | CAWQRRDRIYEQYF
NA | once | TRBJ1-3 | TRBV19 | TGTGCCAGTAGTATAGTAGCCCGGACCGGCGGGAACACCATATATTTT | CASSIVARTGGNTIYF
NA | NA | TRBJ1-1 | TRBV4-1 | TGCGCCAGCAGCCAAAAACCGGGGGAGAACACTGAAGCTTTCTTT | CASSQKPGENTEAFF
NA | NA | TRBJ2-2 | TRBV30 | TGTGCCTGGAGCTGGGTGGGGTCCTCGGAAGGAACCGGGGAGCTGTTTTTT | CAWSWVGSSEGTGELFF
TRBD2 | NA | TRBJ2-3 | TRBV7-2 | TGTGCCAGCAGCTCCAGGACTAGCGGCACAGATACGCAGTATTTT | CASSSRTSGTDTQYF
NA | few | TRBJ2-1 | TRBV28 | TGTGCCAGCAGTTCCCGATTTGGGTTCCATGAGCAGTTCTTC | CASSSRFGFHEQFF
NA | once | TRBJ2-7 | TRBV12-3/TRBV12-4 | TGTGCCAGCAGACAGGCCTACGAGCAGTACTTC | CASRQAYEQYF
NA | NA | TRBJ2-7 | TRBV30 | TGTGCCTGGAGTGTAACACGAAGGCGCTCCTACGAGCAGTACTTC | CAWSVTRRRSYEQYF
NA | NA | TRBJ2-7 | TRBV30 | TGTGCCTGGAGTGTAGGCCGCGGGGCCATTCATTACGAGCAGTACTTC | CAWSVGRGAIHYEQYF
NA | NA | TRBJ1-5 | TRBV24-1 | TGTGCCACCAGTCAGGACACCGATCAGCCCCAGCATTTT | CATSQDTDQPQHF
TRBD1 | NA | TRBJ2-7 | TRBV4-2 | TGTGCCAGCAGCCTTGCCGCGGACAGGGAGGTCTACGAGCAGTACTTC | CASSLAADREVYEQYF
NA | NA | TRBJ2-1 | TRBV4-1 | TGCGCCAGCAGCCAAGGCACCCTAGAAGAGGCTGAGCAGTTCTTC | CASSQGTLEEAEQFF
TRBD2 | NA | TRBJ2-1 | TRBV9 | TGTGCCAGCAGCCCCGGACTAGCGATCCAAAGGGGCTCCTACAATGAGCAGTTCTTC | CASSPGLAIQRGSYNEQFF
TRBD2 | NA | TRBJ2-5 | TRBV3-1/TRBV3-2 | TGTGCCAGCAGCCACCAACTAGCGGGGGGGATAATACAAGAGACCCAGTACTTC | CASSHQLAGGIIQETQYF
NA | NA | TRBJ2-4 | TRBV1 | TGCACCAGCAGAAGACCCACAGGGGTAAGGACCAAAAACATTCAGTACTTC | CTSRRPTGVRTKNIQYF
TRBD1 | once | TRBJ2-5 | TRBV3-1/TRBV3-2 | TGTGCCAGCAGCCTGGGACAGGGGGTTGGGGAGACCCAGTACTTC | CASSLGQGVGETQYF